Listed here is a single TCR beta chain. The data were taken from a study of T cell responses to AZD1222 COVID-19 vaccine. The CDR3 runs to 12 residues. Trimming pared 6 bases from V and 10 bases from J, leaving 13 bases between. CDR1 and CDR2 from the germline V gene are KGHSH and LQKENI. Libraries were prepared by immunoSEQ multiplex PCR; TCRdb keeps only in-frame clonotypes and omits some of them. Found here are under 150,000 clones, about 90% of them singletons; the top ten hold around a tenth. The rearrangement links TRBV18 to TRBJ2-1; D is unresolved. Sequenced here: peripheral blood, sampled on day 0 of AZD1222 vaccination. The source is an adult in good health. CDR3 region: CASSPVGSEQFF. Written as DNA, the CDR3 is TGTGCCAGCTCTCCCGTGGGTTCGGAGCAGTTCTTC.